These T cell receptor beta chains were read from a single sample in a study of PD-1 blockade in classical Hodgkin lymphoma. Here immunoSEQ multiplex PCR was the method, and the copy in TCRdb shows in-frame clones only, minus some. The sample contains over 60,000 clones, 75% to 95% of which appear only once. The material sequenced was peripheral blood mononuclear cells (PBMCs), taken before the fourth cycle of nivolumab. All receptors derive from a human donor with classical Hodgkin lymphoma. The CDR3 runs from the conserved cysteine through the conserved F or W. The D gene is left open where the match is weak. Rows give clone size only sometimes, using once, few, many, or a class for an expanded clone.

v_call: TRBV27; clone_size: -; j_call: TRBJ1-2; d_call: -; cdr3_aa: CASSNFPRGNKGYTF; cdr3_nt: TGTGCCAGCAGTAATTTCCCGAGGGGTAATAAGGGCTACACCTTC
v_call: TRBV28; clone_size: -; j_call: TRBJ1-5; d_call: TRBD1; cdr3_aa: CASMDRVSNQPQHF; cdr3_nt: TGTGCCAGCATGGACAGGGTCAGCAATCAGCCCCAGCATTTT
v_call: TRBV7-6; clone_size: once; j_call: TRBJ2-5; d_call: -; cdr3_aa: CASSYAAEHQETQYF; cdr3_nt: TGTGCCAGCAGCTACGCAGCGGAGCACCAAGAGACCCAGTACTTC
v_call: TRBV5-1; clone_size: -; j_call: TRBJ2-2; d_call: -; cdr3_aa: CASSVRDQRNTGELFF; cdr3_nt: TGCGCCAGCAGCGTCCGGGACCAAAGGAACACCGGGGAGCTGTTTTTT
v_call: TRBV5-6; clone_size: -; j_call: TRBJ1-1; d_call: -; cdr3_aa: CASSGRRNTEAFF; cdr3_nt: TGTGCCAGCAGCGGACGCAGGAACACTGAAGCTTTCTTT
v_call: TRBV30; clone_size: -; j_call: TRBJ1-2; d_call: TRBD1; cdr3_aa: CAWRQGSYGYTF; cdr3_nt: TGTGCCTGGCGACAGGGGTCCTATGGCTACACCTTC
v_call: TRBV5-1; clone_size: -; j_call: TRBJ2-3; d_call: TRBD2; cdr3_aa: CASSGQLAGVRDTQYF; cdr3_nt: TGCGCCAGCAGCGGCCAACTAGCGGGGGTCAGGGATACGCAGTATTTT
v_call: TRBV27; clone_size: once; j_call: TRBJ1-1; d_call: -; cdr3_aa: CASRGNGNTEAFF; cdr3_nt: TGTGCCAGCAGAGGTAATGGGAACACTGAAGCTTTCTTT
v_call: TRBV20-1; clone_size: -; j_call: TRBJ1-1; d_call: -; cdr3_aa: CSASPAPTAFF; cdr3_nt: TGCAGTGCTAGCCCAGCCCCGACGGCTTTCTTT
v_call: TRBV30; clone_size: -; j_call: TRBJ1-3; d_call: -; cdr3_aa: CAWTLGNTIYF; cdr3_nt: TGTGCCTGGACCTTGGGAAACACCATATATTTT
v_call: TRBV6-5; clone_size: -; j_call: TRBJ2-1; d_call: -; cdr3_aa: CASSYLKLDGRAEQFF; cdr3_nt: TGTGCCAGCAGTTACTTAAAATTAGACGGCAGAGCTGAGCAGTTCTTC
v_call: TRBV11-3; clone_size: -; j_call: TRBJ2-5; d_call: TRBD2; cdr3_aa: CASSPGLAGQETQYF; cdr3_nt: TGTGCCAGCAGCCCTGGACTAGCGGGACAAGAGACCCAGTACTTC
v_call: TRBV28; clone_size: -; j_call: TRBJ2-7; d_call: -; cdr3_aa: CASKEAYEQYF; cdr3_nt: TGTGCCAGCAAAGAGGCCTACGAGCAGTACTTC
v_call: TRBV5-6; clone_size: -; j_call: TRBJ1-2; d_call: -; cdr3_aa: CASSPESNYGYTF; cdr3_nt: TGTGCCAGCAGCCCCGAATCTAACTATGGCTACACCTTC
v_call: TRBV7-9; clone_size: once; j_call: TRBJ2-2; d_call: -; cdr3_aa: CASSFGAVRGPSTGELFF; cdr3_nt: TGTGCCAGCAGCTTTGGTGCCGTTCGGGGGCCCTCCACCGGGGAGCTGTTTTTT
v_call: TRBV2; clone_size: -; j_call: TRBJ2-3; d_call: TRBD2; cdr3_aa: CASSERGGTDTQYF; cdr3_nt: TGTGCCAGCAGCGAGCGGGGGGGCACAGATACGCAGTATTTT
v_call: TRBV2; clone_size: -; j_call: TRBJ1-1; d_call: -; cdr3_aa: CASSTGRNTEAFF; cdr3_nt: TGTGCCAGCAGCACAGGGCGGAACACTGAAGCTTTCTTT
v_call: TRBV19; clone_size: -; j_call: TRBJ1-5; d_call: TRBD1; cdr3_aa: CASGTGDNQPQHF; cdr3_nt: TGTGCCAGTGGGACAGGGGACAATCAGCCCCAGCATTTT
v_call: TRBV5-1; clone_size: -; j_call: TRBJ2-7; d_call: TRBD1; cdr3_aa: CASSLEQGSSEQYF; cdr3_nt: TGCGCCAGCAGCTTGGAACAGGGGTCCTCAGAGCAGTACTTC
v_call: TRBV6-6; clone_size: once; j_call: TRBJ1-2; d_call: -; cdr3_aa: CASSYSDSYYGYTF; cdr3_nt: TGTGCCAGCAGTTACTCCGACAGTTACTATGGCTACACCTTC
v_call: TRBV10-2; clone_size: -; j_call: TRBJ1-4; d_call: -; cdr3_aa: CATSRGTAGEKLFF; cdr3_nt: TGCGCCACGTCCCGAGGGACCGCGGGTGAAAAACTGTTTTTT
v_call: TRBV10-3; clone_size: once; j_call: TRBJ1-5; d_call: -; cdr3_aa: CAVRGSNQPQHF; cdr3_nt: TGTGCCGTCCGAGGGAGCAATCAGCCCCAGCATTTT
v_call: TRBV7-9; clone_size: -; j_call: TRBJ1-6; d_call: -; cdr3_aa: CASSFTSGRFYNSPLHF; cdr3_nt: TGTGCCAGCAGCTTCACATCCGGACGGTTCTATAATTCACCCCTCCACTTT
v_call: TRBV7-3; clone_size: -; j_call: TRBJ2-3; d_call: -; cdr3_aa: CASSPNIRSTDTQYF; cdr3_nt: TGTGCCAGCAGCCCCAATATCCGGAGCACAGATACGCAGTATTTT
v_call: TRBV13; clone_size: once; j_call: TRBJ2-2; d_call: -; cdr3_aa: CASSLISRTGELFF; cdr3_nt: TGTGCCAGCAGCTTAATTTCCAGGACCGGGGAGCTGTTTTTT
v_call: TRBV13; clone_size: -; j_call: TRBJ1-2; d_call: TRBD1; cdr3_aa: CASSLVGPGGCTF; cdr3_nt: TGTGCCAGCAGCTTAGTTGGTCCAGGGGGCTGCACCTTC
v_call: TRBV2; clone_size: once; j_call: TRBJ1-5; d_call: -; cdr3_aa: CASSAGSGQPQHF; cdr3_nt: TGTGCCAGCAGTGCAGGGTCCGGTCAGCCCCAGCATTTT
v_call: TRBV7-9; clone_size: few; j_call: TRBJ1-1; d_call: -; cdr3_aa: CASRGMAGTEAFF; cdr3_nt: TGTGCCAGCAGGGGGATGGCGGGGACTGAAGCTTTCTTT
v_call: TRBV6-5; clone_size: -; j_call: TRBJ1-2; d_call: -; cdr3_aa: CASSYSYGGYSYGYTF; cdr3_nt: TGTGCCAGCAGTTACTCGTACGGGGGGTATAGCTATGGCTACACCTTC
v_call: TRBV30; clone_size: -; j_call: TRBJ2-7; d_call: TRBD1; cdr3_aa: CAWRELYRDRAKDEQYF; cdr3_nt: TGTGCCTGGAGGGAATTATACCGGGACAGGGCGAAGGACGAGCAGTACTTC
v_call: TRBV7-7; clone_size: once; j_call: TRBJ2-1; d_call: TRBD2; cdr3_aa: CASSLEGLAGGTMKQFF; cdr3_nt: TGTGCTAGCAGCTTAGAAGGGCTAGCGGGGGGTACAATGAAGCAGTTCTTC
v_call: TRBV5-6; clone_size: -; j_call: TRBJ1-5; d_call: -; cdr3_aa: CASSLLESEPQHF; cdr3_nt: TGTGCCAGCAGCTTGTTAGAATCAGAGCCCCAGCATTTT
v_call: TRBV19; clone_size: few; j_call: TRBJ1-5; d_call: TRBD1; cdr3_aa: CASDTGEGFRNQPQHF; cdr3_nt: TGTGCCAGTGACACAGGGGAAGGGTTTCGCAATCAGCCCCAGCATTTT
v_call: TRBV15; clone_size: -; j_call: TRBJ2-1; d_call: -; cdr3_aa: CATSRGQGINEQFF; cdr3_nt: TGTGCCACCAGCAGGGGCCAAGGGATCAATGAGCAGTTCTTC
v_call: TRBV30; clone_size: -; j_call: TRBJ1-2; d_call: TRBD1; cdr3_aa: CAWKVQGAYGYTF; cdr3_nt: TGTGCCTGGAAAGTACAGGGGGCCTATGGCTACACCTTC
v_call: TRBV7-7; clone_size: -; j_call: TRBJ1-4; d_call: -; cdr3_aa: CASSKGGDGKLFF; cdr3_nt: TGTGCTAGCAGCAAAGGAGGAGATGGAAAACTGTTTTTT
v_call: TRBV4-2; clone_size: -; j_call: TRBJ2-2; d_call: TRBD2; cdr3_aa: CASSTRLAGGLSTGELFF; cdr3_nt: TGTGCCAGCAGCACCCGACTAGCGGGGGGGCTAAGCACCGGGGAGCTGTTTTTT
v_call: TRBV14; clone_size: -; j_call: TRBJ1-1; d_call: -; cdr3_aa: CASSPGVWGGINTEAFF; cdr3_nt: TGTGCCAGCAGCCCGGGGGTCTGGGGGGGCATCAACACTGAAGCTTTCTTT
v_call: TRBV6-1; clone_size: few; j_call: TRBJ1-2; d_call: -; cdr3_aa: CASSGRIYGYTF; cdr3_nt: TGTGCCAGCAGTGGACGGATTTATGGCTACACCTTC
v_call: TRBV10-3; clone_size: -; j_call: TRBJ2-7; d_call: -; cdr3_aa: CAIALRQTEGEQYF; cdr3_nt: TGTGCCATCGCACTCCGGCAGACTGAGGGGGAGCAGTACTTC
v_call: TRBV2; clone_size: -; j_call: TRBJ1-1; d_call: -; cdr3_aa: CASSEVGAANTEAFF; cdr3_nt: TGTGCCAGCAGTGAAGTCGGGGCGGCGAACACTGAAGCTTTCTTT
v_call: TRBV7-2; clone_size: -; j_call: TRBJ1-6; d_call: -; cdr3_aa: CASSLAFHFHNSPLHF; cdr3_nt: TGTGCCAGCAGCTTAGCATTTCACTTTCATAATTCACCCCTCCACTTT
v_call: TRBV7-9; clone_size: -; j_call: TRBJ2-1; d_call: TRBD2; cdr3_aa: CASSLVASGGPEQFF; cdr3_nt: TGTGCCAGCAGCTTAGTGGCTAGCGGGGGGCCAGAGCAGTTCTTC
v_call: TRBV6-1; clone_size: -; j_call: TRBJ2-3; d_call: -; cdr3_aa: CASSVDQGSDTQYF; cdr3_nt: TGTGCCAGCAGTGTTGATCAGGGCTCAGATACGCAGTATTTT
v_call: TRBV19; clone_size: -; j_call: TRBJ1-6; d_call: -; cdr3_aa: CASSMGPYNSPLHF; cdr3_nt: TGTGCCAGTAGTATGGGGCCATATAATTCACCCCTCCACTTT
v_call: TRBV6-5; clone_size: -; j_call: TRBJ1-2; d_call: -; cdr3_aa: CASSGDLGIGGYTF; cdr3_nt: TGTGCCAGCAGTGGGGATCTCGGGATTGGGGGCTACACCTTC
v_call: TRBV7-9; clone_size: -; j_call: TRBJ1-1; d_call: -; cdr3_aa: CASSPWAGNKIFNTEAFF; cdr3_nt: TGTGCCAGCAGCCCCTGGGCAGGGAACAAGATCTTTAACACTGAAGCTTTCTTT
v_call: TRBV19; clone_size: once; j_call: TRBJ2-1; d_call: -; cdr3_aa: CASSWGSGVINEQFF; cdr3_nt: TGTGCCAGTAGTTGGGGGTCAGGGGTAATAAATGAGCAGTTCTTC
v_call: TRBV6-6; clone_size: few; j_call: TRBJ2-1; d_call: -; cdr3_aa: CASSGSQGNEQFF; cdr3_nt: TGTGCCAGCAGTGGATCCCAGGGTAATGAGCAGTTCTTC
v_call: TRBV5-1; clone_size: -; j_call: TRBJ2-7; d_call: -; cdr3_aa: CASSQGAPSYEQYF; cdr3_nt: TGCGCCAGCAGCCAAGGGGCTCCCTCCTACGAGCAGTACTTC
v_call: TRBV5-1; clone_size: -; j_call: TRBJ1-4; d_call: -; cdr3_aa: CASSLSSGSVEKLFF; cdr3_nt: TGCGCCAGCAGCTTGTCGTCTGGGTCGGTGGAAAAACTGTTTTTT
v_call: TRBV18; clone_size: -; j_call: TRBJ2-7; d_call: TRBD1; cdr3_aa: CASSPSQGAPYEQYF; cdr3_nt: TGTGCCAGCTCACCTTCACAGGGGGCACCCTACGAGCAGTACTTC
v_call: TRBV30; clone_size: -; j_call: TRBJ1-1; d_call: TRBD1; cdr3_aa: CAWSGTGKTEAFF; cdr3_nt: TGTGCCTGGAGCGGGACAGGGAAGACTGAAGCTTTCTTT
v_call: TRBV5-5; clone_size: -; j_call: TRBJ2-7; d_call: TRBD2; cdr3_aa: CASSWTSGGSYEQYF; cdr3_nt: TGTGCCAGCAGCTGGACTAGCGGGGGTTCCTACGAGCAGTACTTC
v_call: TRBV7-9; clone_size: -; j_call: TRBJ2-6; d_call: -; cdr3_aa: CASSFTKSGANVLTF; cdr3_nt: TGTGCCAGCAGCTTCACAAAATCTGGGGCCAACGTCCTGACTTTC
v_call: TRBV1; clone_size: -; j_call: TRBJ2-7; d_call: -; cdr3_aa: CTSNTKEKGYEQYF; cdr3_nt: TGCACCAGCAACACAAAGGAAAAAGGGTACGAGCAGTACTTC
v_call: TRBV19; clone_size: -; j_call: TRBJ2-3; d_call: TRBD1; cdr3_aa: CASSLGQRTDTQYF; cdr3_nt: TGTGCCAGTAGTCTGGGACAGCGCACAGATACGCAGTATTTT
v_call: TRBV2; clone_size: -; j_call: TRBJ2-7; d_call: TRBD2; cdr3_aa: CASISNSGVYEQYF; cdr3_nt: TGTGCCAGCATCAGTAATAGCGGGGTATACGAGCAGTACTTC
v_call: TRBV10-3; clone_size: once; j_call: TRBJ1-2; d_call: TRBD1; cdr3_aa: CATGSGGVRNGYTF; cdr3_nt: TGTGCCACCGGTTCAGGGGGCGTACGGAATGGCTACACCTTC
v_call: TRBV19; clone_size: -; j_call: TRBJ1-5; d_call: -; cdr3_aa: CASSINGPGADYSNQPQHF; cdr3_nt: TGTGCCAGTAGTATTAACGGGCCAGGGGCCGACTATAGCAATCAGCCCCAGCATTTT